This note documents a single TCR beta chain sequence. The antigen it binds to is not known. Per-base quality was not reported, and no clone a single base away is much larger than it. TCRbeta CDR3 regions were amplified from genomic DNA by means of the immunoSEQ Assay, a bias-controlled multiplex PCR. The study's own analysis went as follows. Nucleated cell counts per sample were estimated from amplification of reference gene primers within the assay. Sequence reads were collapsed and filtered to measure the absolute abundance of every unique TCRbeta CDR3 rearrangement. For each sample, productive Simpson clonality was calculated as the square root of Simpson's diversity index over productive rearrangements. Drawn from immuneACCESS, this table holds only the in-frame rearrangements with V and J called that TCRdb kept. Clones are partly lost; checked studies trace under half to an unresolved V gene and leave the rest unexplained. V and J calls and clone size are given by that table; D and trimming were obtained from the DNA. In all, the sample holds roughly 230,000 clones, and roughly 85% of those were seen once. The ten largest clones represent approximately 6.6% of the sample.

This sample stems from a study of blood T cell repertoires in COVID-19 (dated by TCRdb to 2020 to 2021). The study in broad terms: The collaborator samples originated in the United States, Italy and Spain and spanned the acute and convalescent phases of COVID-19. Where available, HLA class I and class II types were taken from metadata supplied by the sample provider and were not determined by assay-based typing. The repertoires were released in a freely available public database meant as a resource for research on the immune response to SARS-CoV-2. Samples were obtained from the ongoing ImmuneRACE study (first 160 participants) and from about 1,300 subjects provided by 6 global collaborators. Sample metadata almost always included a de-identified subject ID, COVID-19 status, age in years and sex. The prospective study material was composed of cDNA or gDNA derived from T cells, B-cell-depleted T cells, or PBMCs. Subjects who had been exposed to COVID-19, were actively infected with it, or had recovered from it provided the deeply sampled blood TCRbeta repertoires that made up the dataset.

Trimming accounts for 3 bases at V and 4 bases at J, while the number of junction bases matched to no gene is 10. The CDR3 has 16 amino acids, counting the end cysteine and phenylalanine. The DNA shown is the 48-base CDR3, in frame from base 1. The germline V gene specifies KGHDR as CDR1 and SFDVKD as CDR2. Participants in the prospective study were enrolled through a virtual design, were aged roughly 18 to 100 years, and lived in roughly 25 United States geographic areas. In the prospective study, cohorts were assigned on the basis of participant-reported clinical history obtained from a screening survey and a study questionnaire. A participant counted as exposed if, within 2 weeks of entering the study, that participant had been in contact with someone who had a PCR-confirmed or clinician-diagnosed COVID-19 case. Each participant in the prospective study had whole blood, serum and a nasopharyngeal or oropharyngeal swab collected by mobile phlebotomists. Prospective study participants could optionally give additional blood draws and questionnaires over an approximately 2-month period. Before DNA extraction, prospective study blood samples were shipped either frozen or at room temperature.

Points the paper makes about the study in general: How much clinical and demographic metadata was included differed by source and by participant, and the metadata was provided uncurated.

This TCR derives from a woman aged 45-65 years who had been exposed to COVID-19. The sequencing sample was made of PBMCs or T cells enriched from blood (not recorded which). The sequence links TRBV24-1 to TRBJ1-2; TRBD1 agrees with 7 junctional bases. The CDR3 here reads CATSDAGTDNIYGYTF. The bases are TGTGCCACCAGTGATGCCGGGACAGATAACATCTATGGCTACACCTTC.